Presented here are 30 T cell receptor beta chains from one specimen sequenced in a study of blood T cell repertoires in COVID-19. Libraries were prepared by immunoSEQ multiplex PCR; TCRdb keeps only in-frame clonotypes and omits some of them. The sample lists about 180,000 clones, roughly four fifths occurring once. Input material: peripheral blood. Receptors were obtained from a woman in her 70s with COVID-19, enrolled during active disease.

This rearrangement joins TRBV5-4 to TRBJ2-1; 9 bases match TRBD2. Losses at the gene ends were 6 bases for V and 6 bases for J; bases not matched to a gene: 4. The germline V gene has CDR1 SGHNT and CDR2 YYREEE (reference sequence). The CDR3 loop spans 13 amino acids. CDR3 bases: TGTGCCAGCAATGGACTAGCGACCAATGAGCAGTTCTTC. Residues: CASNGLATNEQFF.

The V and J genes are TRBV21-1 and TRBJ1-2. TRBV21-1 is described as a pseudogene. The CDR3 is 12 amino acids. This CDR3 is CAINRVDYGYTF. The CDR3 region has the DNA TGTGCCATCAACCGGGTTGACTATGGCTACACCTTC.

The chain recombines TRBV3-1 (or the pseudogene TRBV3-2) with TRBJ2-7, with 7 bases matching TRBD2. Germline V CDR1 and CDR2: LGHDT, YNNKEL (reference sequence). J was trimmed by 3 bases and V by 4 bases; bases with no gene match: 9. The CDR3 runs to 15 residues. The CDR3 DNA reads TGTGCCAGCAGCCTGGGGGGGGTCCTGGGCTACGAGCAGTACTTC. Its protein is CASSLGGVLGYEQYF.

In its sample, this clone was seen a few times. CDR3 region: CASSIGGRGTGQPQHF. For the CDR3, the DNA is TGTGCCAGTAGTATTGGAGGCAGGGGAACGGGACAGCCCCAGCATTTT. The chain recombines TRBV19 with TRBJ1-5, with a weak D call TRBD1 (6 bases). Trimming shortened V by 3 bases and J by 7 bases, and 19 bases separated the two germline ends. Germline CDR1 LNHDA, CDR2 SQIVND (reference sequence). The CDR3 totals 16 residues. Complete variable domain (other parts from reference TRBV19 and TRBJ1-5): DGGITQSPKYLFRKEGQNVTLSCEQNLNHDAMYWYRQDPGQGLRLIYYSQIVNDFQKGDIAEGYSVSREKKESFPLTVTSAQKNPTAFYLCASSIGGRGTGQPQHFGDGTRLSIL.

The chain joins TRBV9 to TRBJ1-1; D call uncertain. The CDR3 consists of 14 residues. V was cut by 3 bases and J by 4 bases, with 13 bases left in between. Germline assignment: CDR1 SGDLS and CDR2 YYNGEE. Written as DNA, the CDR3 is TGTGCCAGCAGCGGTGTTGGGAGGGTCACTGAAGCTTTCTTT. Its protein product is CASSGVGRVTEAFF.

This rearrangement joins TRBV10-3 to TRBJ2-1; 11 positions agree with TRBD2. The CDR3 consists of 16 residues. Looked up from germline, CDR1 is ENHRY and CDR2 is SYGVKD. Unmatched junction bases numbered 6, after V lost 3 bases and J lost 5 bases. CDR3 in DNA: TGTGCCATCAGTGACACCGGGACTAGCGGCAACAATGAGCAGTTCTTC. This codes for CAISDTGTSGNNEQFF.

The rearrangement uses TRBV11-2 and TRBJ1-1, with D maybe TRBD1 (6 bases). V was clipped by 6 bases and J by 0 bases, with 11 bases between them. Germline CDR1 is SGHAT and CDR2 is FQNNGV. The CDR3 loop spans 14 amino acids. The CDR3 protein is CASSQGQLNTEAFF. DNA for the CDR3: TGTGCCAGCAGTCAGGGGCAACTGAACACTGAAGCTTTCTTT.

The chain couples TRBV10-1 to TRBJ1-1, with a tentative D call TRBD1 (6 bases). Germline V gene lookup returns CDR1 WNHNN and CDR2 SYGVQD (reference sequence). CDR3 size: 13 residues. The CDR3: CASPRGRNTEAFF. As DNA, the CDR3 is TGCGCAAGCCCGAGGGGGAGGAACACTGAAGCTTTCTTT.

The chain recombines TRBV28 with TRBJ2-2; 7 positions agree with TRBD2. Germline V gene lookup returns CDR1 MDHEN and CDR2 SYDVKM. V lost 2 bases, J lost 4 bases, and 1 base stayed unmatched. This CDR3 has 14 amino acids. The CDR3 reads CASSLRGGTGELFF. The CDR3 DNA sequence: TGTGCCAGCAGTTTACGCGGGGGCACCGGGGAGCTGTTTTTT.

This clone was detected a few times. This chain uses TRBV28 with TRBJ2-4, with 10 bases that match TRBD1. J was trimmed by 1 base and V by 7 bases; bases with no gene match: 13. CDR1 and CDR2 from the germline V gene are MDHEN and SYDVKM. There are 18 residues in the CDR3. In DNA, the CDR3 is TGTGCCAGCACCAGTCCACGGTTGGACAGGGGGGCCAAAAACATTCAGTACTTC. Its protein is CASTSPRLDRGAKNIQYF.

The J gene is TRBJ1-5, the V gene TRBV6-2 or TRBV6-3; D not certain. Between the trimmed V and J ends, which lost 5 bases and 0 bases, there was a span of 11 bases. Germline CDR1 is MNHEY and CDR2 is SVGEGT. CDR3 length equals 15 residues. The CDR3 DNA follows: TGTGCCAGCAGTAGATCAGGATCTAGCAATCAGCCCCAGCATTTT. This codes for CASSRSGSSNQPQHF.

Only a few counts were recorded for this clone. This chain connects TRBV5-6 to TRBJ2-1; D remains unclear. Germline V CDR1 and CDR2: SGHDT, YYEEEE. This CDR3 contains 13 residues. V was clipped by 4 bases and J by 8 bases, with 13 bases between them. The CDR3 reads CASSMPLGDEQFF. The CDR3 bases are TGTGCCAGCAGCATGCCCCTGGGCGATGAGCAGTTCTTC. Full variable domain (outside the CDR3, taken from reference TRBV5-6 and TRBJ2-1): DAGVTQSPTHLIKTRGQQVTLRCSPKSGHDTVSWYQQALGQGPQFIFQYYEEEERQRGNFPDRFSGHQFPNYSSELNVNALLLGDSALYLCASSMPLGDEQFFGPGTRLTVL.

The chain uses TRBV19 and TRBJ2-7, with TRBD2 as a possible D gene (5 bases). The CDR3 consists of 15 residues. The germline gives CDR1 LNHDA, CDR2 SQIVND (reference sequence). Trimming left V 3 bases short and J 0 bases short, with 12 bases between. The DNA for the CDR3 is TGTGCCAGTAGTATTGCGTGGGAGAGCTCCTACGAGCAGTACTTC. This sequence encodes CASSIAWESSYEQYF.

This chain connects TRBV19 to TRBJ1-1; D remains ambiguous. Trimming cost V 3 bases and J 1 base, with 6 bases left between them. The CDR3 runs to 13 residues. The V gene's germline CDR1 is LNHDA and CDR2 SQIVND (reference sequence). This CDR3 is CASSMRKNTEAFF. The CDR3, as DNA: TGTGCCAGTAGTATGCGGAAGAACACTGAAGCTTTCTTT.

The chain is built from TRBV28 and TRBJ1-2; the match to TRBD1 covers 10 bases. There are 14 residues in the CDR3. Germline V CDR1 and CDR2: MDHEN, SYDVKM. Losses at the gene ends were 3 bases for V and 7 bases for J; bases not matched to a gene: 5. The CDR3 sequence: CASSLPGQGSGYTF. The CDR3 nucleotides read TGTGCCAGCAGTTTGCCGGGACAGGGGTCTGGCTACACCTTC.

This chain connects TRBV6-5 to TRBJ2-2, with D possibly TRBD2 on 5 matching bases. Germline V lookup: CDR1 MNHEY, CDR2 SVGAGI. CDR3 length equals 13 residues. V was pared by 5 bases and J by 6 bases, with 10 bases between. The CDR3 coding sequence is TGTGCCAGCAGTACCCTCGGGGCCGGGGAGCTGTTTTTT. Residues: CASSTLGAGELFF.

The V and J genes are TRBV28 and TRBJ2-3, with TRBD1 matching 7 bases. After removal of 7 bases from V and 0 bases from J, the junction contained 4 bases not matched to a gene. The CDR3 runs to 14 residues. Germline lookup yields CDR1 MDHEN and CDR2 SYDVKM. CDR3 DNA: TGTGCCAGCACCGACAGGGCTAGCACAGATACGCAGTATTTT. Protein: CASTDRASTDTQYF.

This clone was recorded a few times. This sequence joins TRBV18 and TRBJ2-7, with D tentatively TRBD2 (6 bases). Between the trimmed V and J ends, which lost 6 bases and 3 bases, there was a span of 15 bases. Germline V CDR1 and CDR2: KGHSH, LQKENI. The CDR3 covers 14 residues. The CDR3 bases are TGTGCCAGCTCGCCCACGGGGGAAAACTACGAGCAGTACTTC. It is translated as CASSPTGENYEQYF.

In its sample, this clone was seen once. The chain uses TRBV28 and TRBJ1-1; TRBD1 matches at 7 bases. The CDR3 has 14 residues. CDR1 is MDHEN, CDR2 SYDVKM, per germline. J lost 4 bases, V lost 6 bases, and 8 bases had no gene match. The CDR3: CASSPTGDLTEAFF. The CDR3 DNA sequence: TGTGCCAGCAGCCCCACAGGGGATCTCACTGAAGCTTTCTTT.

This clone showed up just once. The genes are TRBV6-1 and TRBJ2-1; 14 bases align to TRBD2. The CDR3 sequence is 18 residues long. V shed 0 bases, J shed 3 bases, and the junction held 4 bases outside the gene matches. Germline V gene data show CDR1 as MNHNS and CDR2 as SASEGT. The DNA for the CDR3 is TGTGCCAGCAGTGAAGCCGGACTAGCGGGAGGTAACTACAATGAGCAGTTCTTC. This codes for CASSEAGLAGGNYNEQFF.

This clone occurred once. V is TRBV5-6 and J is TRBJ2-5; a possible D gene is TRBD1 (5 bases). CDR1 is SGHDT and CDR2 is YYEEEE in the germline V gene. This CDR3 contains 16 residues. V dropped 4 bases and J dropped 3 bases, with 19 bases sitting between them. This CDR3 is CASSTTVEGYKETQYF. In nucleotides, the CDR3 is TGTGCCAGCAGCACGACAGTAGAAGGGTACAAAGAGACCCAGTACTTC.

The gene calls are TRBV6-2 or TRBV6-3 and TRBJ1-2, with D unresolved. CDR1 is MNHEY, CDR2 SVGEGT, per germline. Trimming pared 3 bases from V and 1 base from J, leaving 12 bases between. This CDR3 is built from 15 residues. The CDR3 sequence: CASSYPGSYNYGYTF. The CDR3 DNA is TGTGCCAGCAGTTATCCCGGGAGTTATAACTATGGCTACACCTTC.

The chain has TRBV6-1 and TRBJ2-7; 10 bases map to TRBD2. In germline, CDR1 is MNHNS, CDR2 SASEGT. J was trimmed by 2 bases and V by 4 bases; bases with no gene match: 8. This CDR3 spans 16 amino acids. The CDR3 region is CASSGASGSTTYEQYF. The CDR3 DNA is TGTGCCAGCAGTGGGGCTAGCGGGAGTACCACCTACGAGCAGTACTTC.

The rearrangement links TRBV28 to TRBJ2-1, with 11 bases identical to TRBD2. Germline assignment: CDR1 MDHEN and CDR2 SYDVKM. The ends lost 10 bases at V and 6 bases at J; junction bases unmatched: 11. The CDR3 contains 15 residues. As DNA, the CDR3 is TGTGCCACATCTGCCGGGACTAGCGGCCCCAATGAGCAGTTCTTC. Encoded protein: CATSAGTSGPNEQFF.

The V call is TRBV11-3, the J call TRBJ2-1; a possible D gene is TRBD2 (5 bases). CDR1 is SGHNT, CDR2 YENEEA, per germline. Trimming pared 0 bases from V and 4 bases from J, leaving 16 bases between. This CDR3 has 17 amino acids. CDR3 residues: CASSLDGRSPGYNEQFF. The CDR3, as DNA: TGTGCCAGCAGCTTAGATGGACGTTCCCCGGGGTACAATGAGCAGTTCTTC.

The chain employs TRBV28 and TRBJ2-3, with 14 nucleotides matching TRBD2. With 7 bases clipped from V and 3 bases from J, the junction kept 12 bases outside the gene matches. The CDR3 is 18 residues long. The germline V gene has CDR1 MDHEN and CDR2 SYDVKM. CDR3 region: CASNGRGTSGRGTDTQYF. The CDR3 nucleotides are TGTGCCAGCAACGGACGGGGGACTAGCGGGAGAGGGACAGATACGCAGTATTTT.

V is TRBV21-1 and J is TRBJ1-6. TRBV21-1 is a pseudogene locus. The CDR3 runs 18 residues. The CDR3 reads CASIQTEGSGAYNSPLHF. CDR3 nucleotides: TGTGCCAGCATCCAAACCGAGGGCAGTGGGGCCTATAATTCACCCCTCCACTTT.

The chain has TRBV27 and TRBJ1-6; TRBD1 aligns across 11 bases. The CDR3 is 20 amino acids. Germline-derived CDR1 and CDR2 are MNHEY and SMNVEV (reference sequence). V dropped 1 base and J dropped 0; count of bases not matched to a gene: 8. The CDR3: CASSLLHRDRGSSYNSPLHF. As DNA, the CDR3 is TGTGCCAGCAGTTTATTACATAGGGACAGGGGGAGCTCCTATAATTCACCCCTCCACTTT.

In DNA form, the CDR3 reads TGTGCCAGCAGCCAAATAGACAGGGATTCACCCCTCCACTTT. Translated, it gives CASSQIDRDSPLHF. The V gene is TRBV7-3, the J gene TRBJ1-6, with TRBD1 identical over 7 bases. V gave up 5 bases and J gave up 8 bases; unmatched junction bases: 6. Germline V gives CDR1 SGHTA, CDR2 FQGTGA. The CDR3 contains 14 residues.

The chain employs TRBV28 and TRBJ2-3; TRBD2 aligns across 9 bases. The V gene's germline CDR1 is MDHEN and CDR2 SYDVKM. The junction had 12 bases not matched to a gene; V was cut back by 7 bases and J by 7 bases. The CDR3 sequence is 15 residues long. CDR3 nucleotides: TGTGCCAGCACCCTGGGCGGGAGGGGGGTAAATACGCAGTATTTT. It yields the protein CASTLGGRGVNTQYF.